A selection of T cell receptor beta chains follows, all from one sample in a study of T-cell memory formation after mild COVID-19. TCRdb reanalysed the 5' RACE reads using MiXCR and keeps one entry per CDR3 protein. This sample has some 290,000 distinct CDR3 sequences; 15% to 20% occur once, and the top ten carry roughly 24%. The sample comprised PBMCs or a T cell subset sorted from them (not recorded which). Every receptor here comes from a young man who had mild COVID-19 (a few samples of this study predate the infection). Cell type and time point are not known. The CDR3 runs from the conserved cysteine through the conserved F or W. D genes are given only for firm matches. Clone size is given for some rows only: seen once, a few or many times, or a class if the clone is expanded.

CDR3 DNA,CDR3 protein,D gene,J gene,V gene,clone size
TGTGCCAGTAGTGTCGGGGCCAGGGCGGAGACCCAGTACTTC,CASSVGARAETQYF,NA,TRBJ2-5,TRBV19,NA
TGTGCCAGCAGCTTCGGGACAGGGGACTCCTACGAGCAGTACTTC,CASSFGTGDSYEQYF,TRBD1,TRBJ2-7,TRBV5-4,NA
TGTGCCAGCAGACAGGGGGCTAGTTCACCCCTCCACTTT,CASRQGASSPLHF,TRBD1,TRBJ1-6,TRBV12-3/TRBV12-4,NA
TGTGCCAGCAGCCAAGAACCAGCGGGGGGAACCGATACGCAGTATTTT,CASSQEPAGGTDTQYF,TRBD2,TRBJ2-3,TRBV4-2,few
TGCAGTGCTGGAGATAGCCTCTCCTACAATGAGCAGTTCTTC,CSAGDSLSYNEQFF,NA,TRBJ2-1,TRBV20-1,NA
TGTGCCACCAGTGAACAGCTCGAGGGGGAAGAGGTGGATCAGCCCCAGCATTTT,CATSEQLEGEEVDQPQHF,NA,TRBJ1-5,TRBV24-1,few
TGCGCCAGCGCCACCTCCCTGAACACTGAAGCTTTCTTT,CASATSLNTEAFF,NA,TRBJ1-1,TRBV10-1,NA
TGTGCCAGCAGCTTAAACTGGGATACGCAGTATTTT,CASSLNWDTQYF,NA,TRBJ2-3,TRBV5-4,NA
TGTGCCAGCAGCGTAGGTAGCGGGGGGGCGAATACGCAGTATTTT,CASSVGSGGANTQYF,TRBD2,TRBJ2-3,TRBV9,NA
TGCAGTGCTTTGACAGGGGGAAATTTAGACACTGAAGCTTTCTTT,CSALTGGNLDTEAFF,TRBD1,TRBJ1-1,TRBV20-1,few
TGTGCCAGCAGTGAAGGCCTAGCACAGGAGCAGTTCTTC,CASSEGLAQEQFF,NA,TRBJ2-1,TRBV6-1,NA
TGTGCCAGCAGCCAATACGGCGAGCAGTTCTTC,CASSQYGEQFF,NA,TRBJ2-1,TRBV9,few
TGCAGTGCGCGAAAGGGGAACACTGAAGCTTTCTTT,CSARKGNTEAFF,NA,TRBJ1-1,TRBV20-1,NA
TGCGCCAGCAGCCAAGGCGGGTATGAGCAGTTCTTC,CASSQGGYEQFF,NA,TRBJ2-1,TRBV4-1,few
TGTGCCAGCAGCTGGTCCTTGGACACTGAAGCTTTCTTT,CASSWSLDTEAFF,NA,TRBJ1-1,TRBV7-2,few
TGCAGCGTTGAAGGCGTAGAGAGCTCCTACGAGCAGTACTTC,CSVEGVESSYEQYF,NA,TRBJ2-7,TRBV29-1,few